The 5 T cell receptor beta chains presented below share a single source sample, sequenced in a study of identifying expanded T cells in peripheral blood. TCRdb's table, derived via immunoSEQ multiplex PCR, lists solely in-frame clones and lacks some. The data hold approximately 85,000 clones, with around four fifths observed a single time. Specimen: blood. The source is a person between 18 and 70 years old in good health.

The chain has TRBV6-6 and TRBJ1-5, with 9 bases lining up with TRBD1. The germline gives CDR1 MNHNY, CDR2 SVGAGI (reference sequence). This CDR3 has 15 amino acids. The trim removed 5 bases at V and 3 bases at J, leaving 5 bases unmatched. CDR3 loop: CASSMTGGSNQPQHF. As DNA, the CDR3 is TGTGCCAGCAGTATGACAGGGGGGTCCAATCAGCCCCAGCATTTT.

The chain has TRBV21-1 and TRBJ2-7; the table's D gene call, TRBD2, was not cross checked with the DNA. TRBV21-1 is marked as a pseudogene. The CDR3 spans 18 residues. The DNA of the CDR3 is TGTGCCAGCAGCAAAGAGCTCGGGGAGCGGGAGGGCTCCTACGAGCAGTACTTC. Encoded protein: CASSKELGEREGSYEQYF.

This chain uses TRBV10-3 with TRBJ2-7; D remains unclear. Germline V gives CDR1 ENHRY, CDR2 SYGVKD. CDR3 length: 15 residues. V lost 3 bases and J 2 bases, leaving 14 bases between the germline ends. Here the CDR3 reads CAISDSKKGTYEQYF. The DNA of the CDR3 is TGTGCCATCAGTGATTCCAAAAAAGGAACCTACGAGCAGTACTTC.

The V and J genes are TRBV5-4 and TRBJ2-7; 11 nucleotides line up with TRBD2. The CDR3 runs to 15 residues. Per the germline V gene, CDR1 is SGHNT and CDR2 is YYREEE (reference sequence). The trim removed 4 bases at V and 3 bases at J, leaving 6 bases unmatched. This CDR3 reads CASSEGLAEHYEQYF. The CDR3 DNA reads as TGTGCCAGCAGCGAGGGACTAGCGGAACACTACGAGCAGTACTTC.

The gene calls are TRBV5-4 and TRBJ2-7; no clear D. The ends were cut back, 0 bases at V and 6 bases at J, with 13 bases in the middle. The CDR3 spans 14 residues. CDR1 SGHNT and CDR2 YYREEE come from the germline V gene (reference sequence). DNA of the CDR3: TGTGCCAGCAGCTTGGAACCCGCAGTAGGCGAGCAGTACTTC. Translated: CASSLEPAVGEQYF.